These 31 T cell receptor beta chains came from one sample sequenced in a study of beta chain features in type 1 diabetes. Study-wide findings and caveats: Within each of all four CD4+ subsets, Type 1 diabetes patients had TCRB CDR3s that were moderately but significantly shorter.

No antigen has been assigned to these receptors. Reverse transcription of all isolated RNA meant that expressed TCRB transcripts were sequenced. Assay: immunoSEQ multiplex PCR; the TCRdb copy retains only in-frame clones and omits some. The table has around 710,000 clones, over 10% seen once. Sequencing used naive CD4+ T cells from blood. These receptors all come from a man aged 25-40 years with type 1 diabetes.

This clone was seen a handful of times. The chain carries TRBV14 and TRBJ1-6, with unresolved D. The CDR3 loop spans 13 amino acids. Looked up from germline, CDR1 is SGHDN and CDR2 is FVKESK. The germline V and J ends were trimmed by 0 bases and 9 bases, with 6 bases remaining between them. The CDR3 DNA reads TGTGCCAGCAGCCAAGATCCTCGTTCACCCCTCCACTTT. Amino acids: CASSQDPRSPLHF.

The chain couples TRBV6-1 to TRBJ2-7, with 9 positions matching TRBD1. The CDR3 length is 13 residues. Germline trimming cut 9 bases from V and 6 bases from J; bases unmatched to any gene: 9. CDR1 and CDR2 (germline): MNHNS, SASEGT. CDR3 nucleotide sequence: TGTGCCAGTAGGGACAGGGTGCCTCGCGAGCAGTACTTC. Amino acids: CASRDRVPREQYF.

The chain carries TRBV7-8 and TRBJ2-5; D is unresolved. Germline CDR1 is SGHVS and CDR2 is FQNEAQ. The germline V and J ends were trimmed by 1 base and 1 base, with 1 base remaining between them. This CDR3 is built from 12 residues. CDR3 residues: CASSLVQETQYF. In nucleotides, the CDR3 is TGTGCCAGCAGCTTAGTCCAAGAGACCCAGTACTTC. The variable domain in full, completed from reference TRBV7-8 and TRBJ2-5, reads GAGVSQSPRYKVAKRGQDVALRCDPISGHVSLFWYQQALGQGPEFLTYFQNEAQLDKSGLPSDRFFAERPEGSVSTLKIQRTQQEDSAVYLCASSLVQETQYFGPGTRLLVL.

J is TRBJ2-3 and V is TRBV28; 15 nucleotides match TRBD2. V lost 6 bases to trimming and J lost 7 bases; unmatched junction nucleotides: 8. Per germline, CDR1 MDHEN and CDR2 SYDVKM. This CDR3 spans 16 amino acids. CDR3 in amino acids: CASSAGLAGGIYTQYF. In DNA form, the CDR3 reads TGTGCCAGCAGCGCAGGACTAGCGGGGGGGATCTATACGCAGTATTTT.

The table lists this clone with a few counts. DNA of the CDR3: TGTGCCAGCCGGCAGGGAGAGAACTATGGCTACACCTTC. Protein: CASRQGENYGYTF. The chain combines TRBV2 with TRBJ1-2; tentative D call: TRBD1 (5 bases). Germline CDR1 is SNHLY and CDR2 is FYNNEI. This CDR3 is built from 13 residues. Trimming shortened V by 8 bases and J by 2 bases, and 12 bases separated the two germline ends.

This clone appeared a few times. V gene TRBV14 combines with J gene TRBJ1-2, with D unclear. Trimming pared 0 bases from V and 3 bases from J, leaving 5 bases between. CDR3 length equals 13 residues. From germline, CDR1 is SGHDN and CDR2 FVKESK. CDR3 residues: CASSQDWDYGYTF. The CDR3 bases are TGTGCCAGCAGCCAAGATTGGGACTATGGCTACACCTTC.

This clone was counted between two and nine times. The chain combines TRBV5-4 with TRBJ2-7, with TRBD2 matching over 9 bases. Germline V gene data show CDR1 as SGHNT and CDR2 as YYREEE (reference sequence). The CDR3 covers 14 residues. V was pared by 5 bases and J by 2 bases, with 5 bases of the junction left unmatched. CDR3 DNA: TGTGCCAGCAGGAAAAGCGGGGGGACCTACGAGCAGTACTTC. Amino acids: CASRKSGGTYEQYF. The complete variable domain, with remaining parts taken from reference TRBV5-4 and TRBJ2-7, reads ETGVTQSPTHLIKTRGQQVTLRCSSQSGHNTVSWYQQALGQGPQFIFQYYREEENGRGNFPPRFSGLQFPNYSSELNVNALELDDSALYLCASRKSGGTYEQYFGPGTRLTVT.

This clone was seen a few times. The chain employs TRBV28 and TRBJ1-2; D may be TRBD1 (6 bases). CDR1 and CDR2 (germline): MDHEN, SYDVKM. Trimming cost V 1 base and J 4 bases, with 10 bases left between them. The CDR3 has 14 residues. This chain's CDR3 is CASSLSGEAYGYTF. The CDR3 region has the DNA TGTGCCAGCAGTTTATCAGGGGAGGCCTATGGCTACACCTTC.

This clone was counted only a few times. This rearrangement joins TRBV7-2 to TRBJ1-5; 7 bases align to TRBD1. With 6 bases clipped from V and 7 bases from J, the junction kept 12 bases outside the gene matches. This CDR3 is built from 15 residues. Germline CDR1 reads SGHTA; CDR2 reads FQGNSA. The CDR3 loop is CASSLITGVGQPQHF. DNA for the CDR3: TGTGCCAGCAGTTTAATAACAGGGGTAGGGCAGCCCCAGCATTTT.

The chain joins TRBV2 to TRBJ1-1; a possible D gene is TRBD1 (5 bases). This CDR3 is built from 15 residues. V dropped 3 bases and J dropped 2 bases, with 13 bases sitting between them. Germline V gene sequence: CDR1 SNHLY, CDR2 FYNNEI. CDR3 in amino acids: CASSENRQGNTEAFF. In DNA, the CDR3 is TGTGCCAGCAGTGAGAATCGCCAGGGTAACACTGAAGCTTTCTTT.

There are a few counts of this clone. This chain uses TRBV6-6 with TRBJ1-5; D perhaps matches TRBD1 (5 bases). This CDR3 contains 15 residues. The V end was cut by 2 bases, the J end by 6 bases, with 14 bases between. CDR1 is MNHNY, CDR2 SVGAGI, per germline (reference sequence). The CDR3 sequence is CASSYDGGQGQPQHF. The DNA for the CDR3 is TGTGCCAGCAGTTACGACGGGGGTCAGGGTCAGCCCCAGCATTTT.

The sample holds a few counts of this clone. CDR3 coding DNA: TGTGCCAGCAGCCAGGGGGCGGGTAACTATGGCTACACCTTC. Encoded protein: CASSQGAGNYGYTF. The chain joins TRBV7-2 to TRBJ1-2, with 8 bases matching TRBD1. Germline V gene sequence: CDR1 SGHTA, CDR2 FQGNSA. CDR3 size: 14 residues. J gave up 1 base and V 5 bases, and 3 bases lay outside the gene matches.

V usage is TRBV7-2 and J usage is TRBJ2-3; 7 bases line up with TRBD2. Germline CDR1 is SGHTA and CDR2 is FQGNSA. The CDR3 is 17 residues long. Trimming removed 1 base from V and 1 base from J; junction bases left unmatched: 8. The CDR3 is CASSLVWGGVGTDTQYF. CDR3 DNA: TGTGCCAGCAGCTTAGTATGGGGAGGGGTTGGCACAGATACGCAGTATTTT.

This chain joins TRBV6-1 and TRBJ2-3, with D unclear. V was trimmed by 6 bases and J by 6 bases, leaving 10 bases between them. Germline values: CDR1 MNHNS, CDR2 SASEGT. This CDR3 has 12 residues. The CDR3 sequence is CASSHLVDTQYF. As DNA, the CDR3 is TGTGCCAGCAGCCACCTTGTGGATACGCAGTATTTT.

This clone has more than one count but fewer than ten. V is TRBV4-3 and J is TRBJ1-2; D is unclear. Per the germline V gene, CDR1 is LGHNA and CDR2 is YSLEER. CDR3 length equals 13 residues. The V end was cut by 0 bases, the J end by 4 bases, with 6 bases between. The CDR3 coding sequence is TGCGCCAGCAGCCAAGATCCCGTCTATGGCTACACCTTC. Amino acid sequence: CASSQDPVYGYTF.

The rearrangement uses TRBV9 and TRBJ2-3; no definite D call. Trimming took off 0 bases at V and 0 bases at J, with 11 bases between the two ends. CDR3 size: 16 residues. Germline CDR1 reads SGDLS; CDR2 reads YYNGEE. The CDR3 DNA reads TGTGCCAGCAGCGTAGCCGAACTTTCTAGCACAGATACGCAGTATTTT. Translated, it gives CASSVAELSSTDTQYF.

V is TRBV7-9 and J is TRBJ1-4; D remains ambiguous. CDR1 is SEHNR, CDR2 FQNEAQ, per germline (reference sequence). Trimming took 2 bases from V and 3 from J, leaving 10 bases between them. The CDR3 length is 15 residues. CDR3 sequence (DNA): TGTGCCAGCAGCTTAACCGAGCTGTCTAATGAAAAACTGTTTTTT. It is translated as CASSLTELSNEKLFF.

In nucleotides, the CDR3 is TGTGCCAGCAGCTTATCCGGCAGGGCCAATTCACCCCTCCACTTT. Protein product: CASSLSGRANSPLHF. The rearrangement links TRBV7-3 to TRBJ1-6; weak D call: TRBD1 (5 bases). Germline lookup yields CDR1 SGHTA and CDR2 FQGTGA. CDR3 size: 15 residues. The V end was cut by 2 bases, the J end by 7 bases, with 12 bases between.

This clone was counted a few times. This rearrangement joins TRBV5-1 to TRBJ2-1; TRBD2 is a possible D gene (5 bases). Trimming removed 4 bases from V and 6 bases from J, with 8 bases in between. This CDR3 has 12 residues. The germline gives CDR1 SGHRS, CDR2 YFSETQ. This chain's CDR3 is CASSTGSNEQFF. In nucleotides, the CDR3 is TGCGCCAGCAGCACGGGGTCCAATGAGCAGTTCTTC.

This clone was counted between two and nine times. The chain combines TRBV27 with TRBJ1-2; D might be TRBD1 (5 bases). Germline lookup yields CDR1 MNHEY and CDR2 SMNVEV (reference sequence). CDR3 length equals 12 residues. The V end lost 6 bases, the J end lost 4 bases, and 9 bases lay between the germline ends. The DNA of the CDR3 is TGTGCCAGCAGGATGGGGACCTATGGCTACACCTTC. Translating it yields CASRMGTYGYTF.

This clone was recorded a few times. The V and J genes are TRBV5-1 and TRBJ2-1, with unresolved D. V gave up 3 bases and J gave up 4 bases, with 17 bases separating them. The CDR3 length is 16 residues. Per the germline V gene, CDR1 is SGHRS and CDR2 is YFSETQ. Written as DNA, the CDR3 is TGCGCCAGCAGCTCCGGACGGAGCTTTCCTTACAATGAGCAGTTCTTC. As protein: CASSSGRSFPYNEQFF.

The sample holds a few counts of this clone. The chain links TRBV5-6 to TRBJ2-5; TRBD2 is a possible D gene (6 bases). TRBJ2-7 matches the DNA end more closely, so the J call is doubtful. This CDR3 contains 14 residues. Germline V gene data show CDR1 as SGHDT and CDR2 as YYEEEE. CDR3 region: CASSLAGVGYEQYF. The CDR3 DNA is TGTGCCAGCAGCTTAGCGGGTGTCGGCTACGAGCAGTACTTC.

The chain links TRBV27 to TRBJ1-3, with D hard to call. The CDR3 runs to 14 residues. V was clipped by 2 bases and J by 0 bases, with 5 bases between them. The germline V gene has CDR1 MNHEY and CDR2 SMNVEV (reference sequence). The CDR3 nucleotides read TGTGCCAGCAGTTTAACGAGCTCTGGAAACACCATATATTTT. It yields the protein CASSLTSSGNTIYF.

The chain carries TRBV15 and TRBJ1-2, with D perhaps matching TRBD1 (5 bases). Trimming stripped 0 bases from V and 3 bases from J, with 14 bases between. The CDR3 runs to 16 residues. Germline V gene sequence: CDR1 LNHNV, CDR2 YYDKDF (reference sequence). The CDR3 loop reads CATSRDHRTIHYGYTF. The CDR3 coding sequence is TGTGCCACCAGCAGAGACCACAGGACGATTCACTATGGCTACACCTTC.

This clone has a count of ten or more. This chain uses TRBV10-3 with TRBJ2-6; D remains ambiguous. Germline V gene data show CDR1 as ENHRY and CDR2 as SYGVKD. Trimming took 7 bases from V and 0 from J, leaving 7 bases between them. This CDR3 region has 14 residues. Here the CDR3 DNA reads TGTGCCATCATGCATGGCTCTGGGGCCAACGTCCTGACTTTC. Translating it yields CAIMHGSGANVLTF.

The V and J genes are TRBV27 and TRBJ1-2; D gene ambiguous. This CDR3 comprises 13 residues. V lost 6 bases and J lost 1, with 9 bases in between. Germline lookup yields CDR1 MNHEY and CDR2 SMNVEV (reference sequence). Here the CDR3 DNA reads TGTGCCAGCAGCCCTAGTATTAACTATGGCTACACCTTC. Its protein is CASSPSINYGYTF.

This clone was counted only a few times. The V gene is TRBV29-1, the J gene TRBJ1-2, with unresolved D. Germline loops: CDR1 SQVTM, CDR2 ANQGSEA. The length of the CDR3 is 12 residues. V was shortened by 4 bases and J by 6 bases, with 12 bases between the two germline ends. The CDR3 DNA reads as TGCAGCGTTGGCCCTCACGGTGATGGCTACACCTTC. This sequence encodes CSVGPHGDGYTF.

The V and J genes are TRBV9 and TRBJ2-5; TRBD2 matches at 11 bases. This CDR3 has 14 residues. Per the germline V gene, CDR1 is SGDLS and CDR2 is YYNGEE. Trimming took 2 bases from V and 9 from J; bases not matched to a gene: 6. CDR3 nucleotides: TGTGCCAGCAGCGTTAGCGGGGGGGCCAAGGCCCAGTACTTC. This sequence encodes CASSVSGGAKAQYF.

V usage is TRBV5-1 and J usage is TRBJ1-1, with 8 bases fitting TRBD1. Per the germline V gene, CDR1 is SGHRS and CDR2 is YFSETQ. Trimming removed 4 bases from V and 1 base from J; junction bases left unmatched: 3. The CDR3 extends over 14 amino acids. The CDR3 reads CASSVDRGNTEAFF. As DNA, the CDR3 is TGCGCCAGCAGCGTTGACAGGGGGAACACTGAAGCTTTCTTT.

This clone has just a few counts. The V gene is TRBV28, the J gene TRBJ1-4, with D unresolved. This CDR3 spans 11 amino acids. V dropped 10 bases and J dropped 9 bases, with 12 bases sitting between them. Germline CDR1 and CDR2: MDHEN and SYDVKM. The CDR3: CATERVKKLFF. The CDR3 bases are TGTGCCACTGAGAGGGTTAAAAAACTGTTTTTT.

The J gene is TRBJ2-1, the V gene TRBV6-4; TRBD2 matches 9 bases. With 4 bases clipped from V and 0 bases from J, the junction kept 7 bases outside the gene matches. The CDR3 consists of 17 residues. Germline V gives CDR1 MRHNA, CDR2 SNTAGT. Written as DNA, the CDR3 is TGTGCCAGCAGTGTTGGGCTAGCGGGATCCTCCTACAATGAGCAGTTCTTC. It yields the protein CASSVGLAGSSYNEQFF.